The T cell receptor (beta chain) described here comes from a study of quantifying T cell responses using KT2 cells. Study summary: TCR alpha and beta constant-region primers primed reverse transcription of RNA. General study results and limits: KT2 sequence counts showed saturation when very many KT2 cells were spiked in.

In this sample, this clonotype turned up many times. Its antigen is unidentified. A single-stranded UMI oligo with SP2 sequence was ligated to cDNA 3' ends. The first PCR ran approximately 4 cycles with an equimolar RC1.1 and RC1.2 beta primer mix. TCRdb itself ran the UMI-ligation and nested PCR reads through MiXCR, one entry per CDR3 protein. Counted here are tens of thousands of distinct CDR3 sequences, approximately 13% occurring once; the ten biggest clones make up roughly 9.5%. Fixed numbers of PBMC received varying amounts of KT2 cells. The sample consisted of PBMCs spiked with cells of the T cell clone KT2. The TCR comes from a human donor.

CDR3 DNA sequence: TGCGCCAGCAGCCAAAGGTCGGGGATATACTACGAGCAGTACTTC. Protein product: CASSQRSGIYYEQYF. The rearrangement links TRBV4-3 to TRBJ2-7; D may be TRBD2 (5 bases). The CDR3 is 15 residues long. Trimming took 2 bases from V and 3 from J, leaving 14 bases between them. CDR1 LGHNA and CDR2 YSLEER come from the germline V gene.